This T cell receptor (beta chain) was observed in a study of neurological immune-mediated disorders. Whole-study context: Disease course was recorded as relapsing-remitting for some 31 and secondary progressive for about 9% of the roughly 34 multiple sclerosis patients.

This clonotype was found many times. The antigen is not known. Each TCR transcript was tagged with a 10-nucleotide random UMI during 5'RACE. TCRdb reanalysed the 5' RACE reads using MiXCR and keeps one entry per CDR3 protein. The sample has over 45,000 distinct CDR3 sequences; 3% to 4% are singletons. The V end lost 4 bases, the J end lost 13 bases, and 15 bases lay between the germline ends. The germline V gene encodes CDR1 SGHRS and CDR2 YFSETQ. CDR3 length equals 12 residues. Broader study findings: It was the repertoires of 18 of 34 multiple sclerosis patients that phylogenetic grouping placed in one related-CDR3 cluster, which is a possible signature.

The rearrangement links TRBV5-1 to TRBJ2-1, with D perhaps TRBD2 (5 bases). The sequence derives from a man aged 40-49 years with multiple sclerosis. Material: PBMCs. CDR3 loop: CASSREGVGQFF. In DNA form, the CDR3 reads TGCGCCAGCAGCCGGGAAGGAGTGGGTCAGTTCTTC.